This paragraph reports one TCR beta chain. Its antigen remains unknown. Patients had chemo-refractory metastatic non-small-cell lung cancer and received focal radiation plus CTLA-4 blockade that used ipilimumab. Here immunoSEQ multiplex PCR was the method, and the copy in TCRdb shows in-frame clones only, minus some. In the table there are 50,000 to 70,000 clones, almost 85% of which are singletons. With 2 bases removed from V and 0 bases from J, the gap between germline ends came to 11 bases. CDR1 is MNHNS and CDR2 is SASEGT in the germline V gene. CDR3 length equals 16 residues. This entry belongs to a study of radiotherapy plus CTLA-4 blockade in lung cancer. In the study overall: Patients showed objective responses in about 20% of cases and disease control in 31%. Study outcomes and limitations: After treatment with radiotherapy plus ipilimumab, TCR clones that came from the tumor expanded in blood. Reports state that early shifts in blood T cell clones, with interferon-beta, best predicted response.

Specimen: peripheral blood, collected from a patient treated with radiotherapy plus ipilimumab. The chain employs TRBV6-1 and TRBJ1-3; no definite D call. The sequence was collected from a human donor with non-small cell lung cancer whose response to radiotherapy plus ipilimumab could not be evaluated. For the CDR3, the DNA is TGTGCCAGCAGTGAAAGTCAAGCCCTCTCTGGAAACACCATATATTTT. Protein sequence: CASSESQALSGNTIYF.